The 14 T cell receptor beta chains given below trace back to one sample, sequenced in a study of blood T cell repertoires in COVID-19. The method was immunoSEQ multiplex PCR; TCRdb's version includes in-frame clones alone and lacks a portion of them. This table holds 200,000 to 300,000 clones, roughly 87% found once. Specimen: peripheral blood. Receptor source: a man aged 55 to 70 who had recovered from COVID-19.

The V and J genes are TRBV9 and TRBJ1-1, with D possibly being TRBD1 (5 bases). The CDR3 is 13 residues long. Looked up from germline, CDR1 is SGDLS and CDR2 is YYNGEE. The V end lost 3 bases, the J end lost 1 base, and 7 bases lay between the germline ends. CDR3 in amino acids: CASSGGENTEAFF. The CDR3 coding sequence is TGTGCCAGCAGCGGGGGGGAGAACACTGAAGCTTTCTTT. Supplemented by reference TRBV9 and TRBJ1-1, the full variable domain reads DSGVTQTPKHLITATGQRVTLRCSPRSGDLSVYWYQQSLDQGLQFLIQYYNGEERAKGNILERFSAQQFPDLHSELNLSSLELGDSALYFCASSGGENTEAFFGQGTRLTVV.

The J gene is TRBJ2-3, the V gene TRBV7-9; possible D gene TRBD2, 5 bases. The V end lost 1 base, the J end lost 4 bases, and 12 bases lay between the germline ends. CDR1 and CDR2 (germline): SEHNR, FQNEAQ (reference sequence). The CDR3 loop spans 15 amino acids. CDR3 bases: TGTGCCAGCAGCTTAGGATCGGGGTCGGCAGATACGCAGTATTTT. Its protein is CASSLGSGSADTQYF.

This chain uses TRBV5-8 with TRBJ1-5; the match to TRBD1 covers 9 bases. This CDR3 has 15 residues. Germline lookup yields CDR1 SGHTS and CDR2 YDEGEE. Unmatched junction bases numbered 13, after V lost 3 bases and J lost 12 bases. CDR3: CASSSPDRGVKSQHF. The CDR3 nucleotides are TGTGCCAGCAGCTCGCCTGACAGGGGGGTTAAGAGCCAGCATTTT.

The chain uses TRBV7-2 and TRBJ2-3; a possible D gene is TRBD2 (6 bases). The CDR3 contains 14 residues. The germline V and J ends were trimmed by 5 bases and 4 bases, with 13 bases remaining between them. Germline CDR1 reads SGHTA; CDR2 reads FQGNSA. The CDR3 protein is CASSGERASDTQYF. In DNA form, the CDR3 reads TGTGCCAGCAGCGGAGAGCGGGCTTCAGATACGCAGTATTTT. The variable domain in full, completed from reference TRBV7-2 and TRBJ2-3, reads GAGVSQSPSNKVTEKGKDVELRCDPISGHTALYWYRQSLGQGLEFLIYFQGNSAPDKSGLPSDRFSAERTGGSVSTLTIQRTQQEDSAVYLCASSGERASDTQYFGPGTRLTVL.

This rearrangement joins TRBV9 to TRBJ1-3, with D uncertain. The CDR3 has 14 amino acids. V was cut by 2 bases and J by 4 bases, with 10 bases left in between. CDR1 is SGDLS and CDR2 is YYNGEE in the germline V gene. The CDR3 DNA is TGTGCCAGCAGCGTCACATCTTCCGGAAACACCATATATTTT. This gives the protein CASSVTSSGNTIYF.

This clone was picked up one time. This chain links TRBV6-5 with TRBJ2-1; 10 bases line up with TRBD2. V dropped 4 bases and J dropped 4; count of bases not matched to a gene: 7. The CDR3 is 16 residues long. Germline CDR1 MNHEY, CDR2 SVGAGI. The CDR3 spells CASSSPRTSGYNEQFF. The CDR3 DNA follows: TGTGCCAGCAGTTCGCCCAGGACTAGCGGTTACAATGAGCAGTTCTTC.

This rearrangement joins TRBV6-5 to TRBJ2-3, with 7 bases that match TRBD1. Looked up from germline, CDR1 is MNHEY and CDR2 is SVGAGI. The CDR3 covers 14 residues. The J segment lost 0 bases and the V segment lost 10 bases, leaving 7 bases of the junction unmatched. CDR3 sequence reads: CATTTGISTDTQYF. CDR3 bases: TGTGCCACCACGACAGGGATCAGCACAGATACGCAGTATTTT.

This rearrangement joins TRBV2 to TRBJ1-6; TRBD1 matches 9 bases. CDR3 size: 15 residues. CDR1 and CDR2 (germline): SNHLY, FYNNEI. V lost 7 bases, J lost 11 bases, and 12 bases stayed unmatched. For the CDR3, the DNA is TGTGCCAGCAACGAACTGCCGGGACAGGGAACACCCCTCCACTTT. It codes for CASNELPGQGTPLHF.

This chain joins TRBV5-5 and TRBJ1-6; the match to TRBD1 covers 11 bases. CDR3 size: 17 residues. V dropped 4 bases and J dropped 10; count of bases not matched to a gene: 13. Looked up from germline, CDR1 is SGHKS and CDR2 is YYEKEE (reference sequence). DNA of the CDR3: TGTGCCAGCAGCGTTCGACCCGGGACAGGGGGAGGGTCACCCCTCCACTTT. This translates into CASSVRPGTGGGSPLHF.

The chain combines TRBV6-1 with TRBJ1-6; 8 nucleotides line up with TRBD1. The CDR3 is 16 residues long. V lost 4 bases to trimming and J lost 7 bases; unmatched junction nucleotides: 9. CDR1 and CDR2 from the germline V gene are MNHNS and SASEGT. The CDR3: CASSGQGARWNSPLHF. The CDR3 coding sequence is TGTGCCAGCAGTGGGCAGGGGGCGCGGTGGAATTCACCCCTCCACTTT.

This clone appeared a few times. V gene TRBV3-1 (or the pseudogene TRBV3-2) combines with J gene TRBJ1-6; no firm D call. The CDR3 is 13 amino acids. With 3 bases removed from V and 7 bases from J, the gap between germline ends came to 7 bases. Germline CDR1 reads LGHDT; CDR2 reads YNNKEL (reference sequence). The CDR3 reads CASSHGENSPLHF. Here the CDR3 DNA reads TGTGCCAGCAGCCATGGGGAGAATTCACCCCTCCACTTT.

The CDR3 sequence is CASTEGTGVTGELFF. CDR3 sequence (DNA): TGTGCCAGCACCGAGGGGACAGGGGTAACCGGGGAGCTGTTTTTT. The V call is TRBV2, the J call TRBJ2-2; TRBD1 matches at 10 bases. The germline V gene encodes CDR1 SNHLY and CDR2 FYNNEI. The J segment lost 5 bases and the V segment lost 7 bases, leaving 7 bases of the junction unmatched. The CDR3 consists of 15 residues.

The rearrangement links TRBV3-1 (or the pseudogene TRBV3-2) to TRBJ2-7; maybe TRBD2 (6 bases). In germline, CDR1 is LGHDT, CDR2 YNNKEL (reference sequence). Trimming took 1 base from V and 2 from J, leaving 12 bases between them. The CDR3 has 15 amino acids. The CDR3 sequence is CASSQVLARPYEQYF. The CDR3 nucleotides are TGTGCCAGCAGCCAAGTCCTAGCGAGGCCCTACGAGCAGTACTTC.

This clone has a single count. The chain joins TRBV6-5 to TRBJ1-1, with TRBD1 identical over 7 bases. The V gene end was trimmed by 6 bases and the J gene end by 1 base; junction bases not matched to a gene: 5. Per germline, CDR1 MNHEY and CDR2 SVGAGI. The CDR3 runs 14 residues. CDR3 protein: CASSRQGGNTEAFF. The CDR3 DNA reads TGTGCCAGCAGCAGGCAGGGGGGGAACACTGAAGCTTTCTTT.